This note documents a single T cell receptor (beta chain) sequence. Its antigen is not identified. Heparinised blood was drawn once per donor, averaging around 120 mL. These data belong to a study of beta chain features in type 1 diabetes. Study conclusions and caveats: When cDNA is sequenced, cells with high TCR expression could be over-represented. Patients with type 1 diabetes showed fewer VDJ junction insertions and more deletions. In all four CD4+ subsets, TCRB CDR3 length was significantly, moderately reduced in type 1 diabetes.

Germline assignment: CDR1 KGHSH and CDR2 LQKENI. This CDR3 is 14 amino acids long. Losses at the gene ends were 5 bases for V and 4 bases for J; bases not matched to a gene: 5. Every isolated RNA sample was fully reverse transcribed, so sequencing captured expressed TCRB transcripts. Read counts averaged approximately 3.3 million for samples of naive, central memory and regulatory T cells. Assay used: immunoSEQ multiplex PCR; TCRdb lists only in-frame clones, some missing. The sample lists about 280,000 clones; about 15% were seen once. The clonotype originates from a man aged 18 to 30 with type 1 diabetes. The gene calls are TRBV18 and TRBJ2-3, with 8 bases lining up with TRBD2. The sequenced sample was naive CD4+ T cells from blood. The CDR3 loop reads CASSRISGADTQYF. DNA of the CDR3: TGTGCCAGCTCAAGGATTAGCGGGGCAGATACGCAGTATTTT.